This T cell receptor (beta chain) was recovered during a study of graft-versus-host responses after intestinal transplantation. Broader study findings: GvH clones turned up in recipient marrow; some had shown up first in ileum or blood.

Some clones are missing from TCRdb's copy, which holds only in-frame ones; the method was immunoSEQ multiplex PCR. Counted here are some 15,000 clones, under 85% occurring once; the ten biggest clones make up 3% to 4.5%. Germline CDR1 and CDR2: SNHLY and FYNNEI. The CDR3 is made up of 15 amino acids. V was shortened by 6 bases and J by 0 bases, with 12 bases between the two germline ends. Note on this clone: Its antigen remains unknown.

Graft samples were processed, releasing intraepithelial and lamina propria lymphocytes. V and J are TRBV2 and TRBJ1-5, with D perhaps TRBD1 (6 bases). This receptor was obtained from a human patient who received an intestinal transplant, so some T cells may come from the graft donor. Specimen: ileum tissue, collected roughly 26 days after intestinal transplant. The CDR3 loop reads CASSADSSSNQPQHF. DNA for the CDR3: TGTGCCAGCAGCGCGGACAGTTCTAGCAATCAGCCCCAGCATTTT. Full variable domain (missing parts from reference TRBV2 and TRBJ1-5): EPEVTQTPSHQVTQMGQEVILRCVPISNHLYFYWYRQILGQKVEFLVSFYNNEISEKSEIFDDQFSVERPDGSNFTLKIRSTKLEDSAMYFCASSADSSSNQPQHFGDGTRLSIL.